A single sample gave rise to the 30 T cell receptor beta chains below, sequenced in a study of T cells in localized non-small cell lung cancer. Measured with immunoSEQ multiplex PCR; TCRdb has only the in-frame clones, and not every one. The repertoire includes 7,500 to 10,000 clones, approximately 44% of them detected once, and 3% to 4.5% sits in the top ten. The material was lymph node tissue, obtained before any cancer treatment. The receptors shown here come from a woman aged 40-75 years with stage I lung adenocarcinoma.

The gene calls are TRBV19 and TRBJ1-2, with TRBD1 as a possible D gene (6 bases). The CDR3 has 14 amino acids. V shed 6 bases and J shed 5 bases, with 16 bases lying between them. Germline V gives CDR1 LNHDA, CDR2 SQIVND (reference sequence). CDR3 protein: CASSLRGQMYGYTF. The CDR3 DNA sequence: TGTGCCAGTAGCTTACGGGGGCAGATGTATGGCTACACCTTC.

This clone qualifies as medium-sized. This chain links TRBV11-3 with TRBJ2-4, with D perhaps given as TRBD1 or TRBD2 (5 bases each). This CDR3 region has 17 residues. Germline CDR1 SGHNT, CDR2 YENEEA. Trimming removed 1 base at V and 7 bases at J, with 20 bases between. The DNA of the CDR3 is TGTGCCAGCAGCTTAGGGGCAGGGACGGGCGACGGGAACATTCAGTACTTC. As protein: CASSLGAGTGDGNIQYF.

The chain couples TRBV18 to TRBJ1-2, with TRBD1 as a possible D gene (5 bases). The CDR3 consists of 12 residues. V was pared by 6 bases and J by 5 bases, with 10 bases between. The germline V gene has CDR1 KGHSH and CDR2 LQKENI. The CDR3 protein is CASSGTGYGYTF. In DNA form, the CDR3 reads TGTGCCAGCTCCGGGACTGGATATGGCTACACCTTC.

This chain uses TRBV11-3 with TRBJ2-5; 7 nucleotides match TRBD2. CDR1 is SGHNT, CDR2 YENEEA, per germline. V lost 5 bases to trimming and J lost 2 bases; unmatched junction nucleotides: 8. The CDR3 runs 15 residues. The CDR3 nucleotides are TGTGCCAGCAGCGGCGGGGGACTACGACAAGAGACCCAGTACTTC. Amino acids: CASSGGGLRQETQYF.

Comments on this clone: A read error may account for a junction end that differs from germline. The chain has TRBV6-1 and TRBJ2-5; 7 nucleotides align to TRBD2. Germline CDR1 and CDR2: MNHNS and SASEGT. This CDR3 has 15 amino acids. The CDR3 DNA is TGTGCCAGCAGGGAAGCGGGAACCCTCCAAGAGACCCAGTACTTC. Translation: CASREAGTLQETQYF.

There are a few counts of this clone. V is TRBV6-7 and J is TRBJ2-5; the D gene could be TRBD1 or TRBD2 (5 bases each). TRBV6-7 is labeled an ORF, and its function is uncertain. This CDR3 region has 15 residues. V was trimmed by 6 bases and J by 5 bases, leaving 19 bases between them. CDR3 loop: CASSPTPGAGETQYF. The CDR3 DNA follows: TGTGCCAGCAGCCCTACACCCGGGGCCGGGGAGACCCAGTACTTC.

Only a few counts were recorded for this clone. The chain links TRBV6-8 to TRBJ1-2; TRBD1 aligns across 7 bases. V was clipped by 4 bases and J by 3 bases; unmatched bases: 5. Germline CDR1 MNHGY, CDR2 SAAAGT. This CDR3 region has 14 residues. CDR3 amino acids: CASSSTGAHYGYTF. The CDR3 coding sequence is TGTGCCAGCAGTTCTACAGGGGCCCACTATGGCTACACCTTC.

The CDR3 DNA reads TGTGCCACCAGCACCCGGCGGGGGGGTTCGTCCAAGGTGAACACTGAAGCTTTCTTT. The encoded protein is CATSTRRGGSSKVNTEAFF. The chain combines TRBV15 with TRBJ1-1; D is possibly TRBD1 (5 bases). The V and J ends lost 4 bases and 0 bases respectively, with 24 bases between them. The CDR3 has 19 amino acids. CDR1 is LNHNV, CDR2 YYDKDF, per germline (reference sequence).

The J gene is TRBJ2-5, the V gene TRBV11-3, with a tentative D call TRBD2 (6 bases). The V gene's germline CDR1 is SGHNT and CDR2 YENEEA. V was cut by 3 bases and J by 2 bases, with 16 bases left in between. The CDR3 extends over 16 amino acids. This CDR3 reads CASSLVDYLQQETQYF. The CDR3 DNA reads as TGTGCCAGCAGCTTGGTGGACTACCTACAACAAGAGACCCAGTACTTC.

The chain is built from TRBV6-4 and TRBJ2-7, with D tentatively TRBD1 or TRBD2 (5 bases each). This CDR3 is 18 amino acids long. Trimming shortened V by 2 bases and J by 2 bases, and 22 bases separated the two germline ends. Germline V CDR1 and CDR2: MRHNA, SNTAGT. Written as DNA, the CDR3 is TGTGCCAGCAGTGACAACCGGGACGGACAAAGGAAGGCCTACGAGCAGTACTTC. It yields the protein CASSDNRDGQRKAYEQYF.

This clone has more than one count but fewer than ten. The chain recombines TRBV6-8 with TRBJ2-7; 8 nucleotides agree with TRBD1. After removal of 2 bases from V and 7 bases from J, the junction contained 7 bases not matched to a gene. Germline CDR1 reads MNHGY; CDR2 reads SAAAGT. The length of the CDR3 is 14 residues. CDR3 protein: CASSYKTGDREQYF. Here the CDR3 DNA reads TGTGCCAGCAGTTACAAGACAGGGGACCGGGAGCAGTACTTC.

The gene calls are TRBV18 and TRBJ1-5, with 9 bases identical to TRBD1. Germline-derived CDR1 and CDR2 are KGHSH and LQKENI. This CDR3 is 15 amino acids long. Unmatched junction bases numbered 3, after V lost 3 bases and J lost 3 bases. The CDR3 loop is CASSPDRGDNQPQHF. The CDR3 nucleotides read TGTGCCAGCTCACCGGACAGGGGAGACAATCAGCCCCAGCATTTT.

This clone was observed a few times. The rearrangement uses TRBV18 and TRBJ2-5, with TRBD1 identical over 7 bases. The V gene end was trimmed by 4 bases and the J gene end by 5 bases; junction bases not matched to a gene: 4. Germline V lookup: CDR1 KGHSH, CDR2 LQKENI. The CDR3 has 13 amino acids. CDR3 region: CASSRDSPETQYF. As DNA, the CDR3 is TGTGCCAGCTCACGGGACAGTCCGGAGACCCAGTACTTC.

A few counts support this clone. The rearrangement uses TRBV30 and TRBJ2-7; either TRBD1 or TRBD2 may supply D (5 bases each). Per germline, CDR1 GTSNPN and CDR2 SVGIG (reference sequence). Deletions cut 3 bases from V and 2 bases from J, with 11 bases between. CDR3 length: 13 residues. The chain's CDR3 is CAWRNQGPYEQYF. The CDR3 DNA reads as TGTGCCTGGAGGAATCAGGGACCCTACGAGCAGTACTTC.

Comment on this clone: An end of the junction differs from the germline gene, which may be a read error. The genes are TRBV6-8 and TRBJ1-1, with TRBD1 matching over 7 bases. CDR3 length: 16 residues. Germline V gene data show CDR1 as MNHGY and CDR2 as SAAAGT. The CDR3 DNA reads as TGTGCCATCAGTACCAACGTAGGGGGCAGGAACACTGAAGCTTTCTTT. Protein product: CAISTNVGGRNTEAFF.

This clone was observed a few times. This chain links TRBV9 with TRBJ1-6; 7 positions agree with TRBD1. Losses at the gene ends were 2 bases for V and 7 bases for J; bases not matched to a gene: 3. CDR3 length: 14 amino acids. Germline CDR1 and CDR2: SGDLS and YYNGEE. Here the CDR3 reads CASSVRDSNSPLHF. The CDR3 DNA is TGTGCCAGCAGCGTTCGGGACAGCAATTCACCCCTCCACTTT.

This chain joins TRBV14 and TRBJ2-2; 8 bases match TRBD2. This CDR3 spans 17 amino acids. Germline values: CDR1 SGHDN, CDR2 FVKESK. V shed 0 bases and J 5 bases; nucleotides not matched to a gene: 8. Here the CDR3 DNA reads TGTGCCAGCAGCCAAGATCCACTAGCGGAGATTACCGGGGAGCTGTTTTTT. As protein: CASSQDPLAEITGELFF.

This chain connects TRBV30 to TRBJ2-1, with no clear D. The CDR3 is 14 residues long. The germline CDR1 and CDR2 sequences are GTSNPN and SVGIG (reference sequence). V was clipped by 2 bases and J by 5 bases, with 13 bases between them. The CDR3 loop reads CAWSRPIEDNEQFF. The CDR3 region has the DNA TGTGCCTGGAGTCGACCTATTGAGGACAATGAGCAGTTCTTC.

V is TRBV30 and J is TRBJ2-4; unclear D gene. CDR1 GTSNPN and CDR2 SVGIG come from the germline V gene (reference sequence). The V end lost 0 bases, the J end lost 2 bases, and 8 bases lay between the germline ends. This CDR3 is 14 amino acids long. The CDR3 protein is CAWSVAGTKNIQYF. CDR3 coding DNA: TGTGCCTGGAGTGTGGCTGGGACCAAAAACATTCAGTACTTC. Filled out from reference TRBV30 and TRBJ2-4, the complete variable domain reads SQTIHQWPATLVQPVGSPLSLECTVEGTSNPNLYWYRQAAGRGLQLLFYSVGIGQISSEVPQNLSASRPQDRQFILSSKKLLLSDSGFYLCAWSVAGTKNIQYFGAGTRLSVL.

This clone was counted a single time. The chain employs TRBV18 and TRBJ1-2, with unresolved D. In germline, CDR1 is KGHSH, CDR2 LQKENI. V dropped 1 base and J dropped 0 bases, with 6 bases sitting between them. The CDR3 is made up of 14 amino acids. DNA for the CDR3: TGTGCCAGCTCACCACAGGCGGCTAACTATGGCTACACCTTC. Translation: CASSPQAANYGYTF.

This CDR3 is CASKGQLYGYTF. The CDR3 nucleotides are TGTGCCAGTAAAGGACAGCTCTATGGCTACACCTTC. This chain connects TRBV19 to TRBJ1-2; D is possibly TRBD1 (6 bases). Trimming stripped 7 bases from V and 4 bases from J, with 10 bases between. This CDR3 is 12 amino acids long. Germline lookup yields CDR1 LNHDA and CDR2 SQIVND (reference sequence). Together with reference TRBV19 and TRBJ1-2, the CDR3 gives the full variable domain: DGGITQSPKYLFRKEGQNVTLSCEQNLNHDAMYWYRQDPGQGLRLIYYSQIVNDFQKGDIAEGYSVSREKKESFPLTVTSAQKNPTAFYLCASKGQLYGYTFGSGTRLTVV.

This clone is a singleton in its sample. The rearrangement uses TRBV19 and TRBJ1-5; TRBD1 matches at 11 bases. The CDR3 is 19 amino acids. Looked up from germline, CDR1 is LNHDA and CDR2 is SQIVND (reference sequence). The V and J ends lost 6 bases and 0 bases, in that order; junction bases with no gene match: 13. As DNA, the CDR3 is TGTGCCAGTAGAGAACAAGGGACAGGGGGAGTCAATAGCAATCAGCCCCAGCATTTT. This codes for CASREQGTGGVNSNQPQHF.

This clone was detected only a few times. The chain carries TRBV19 and TRBJ2-5; D is uncertain. Germline-derived CDR1 and CDR2 are LNHDA and SQIVND (reference sequence). This CDR3 is 14 amino acids long. V was trimmed by 3 bases and J by 0 bases, leaving 8 bases between them. For the CDR3, the DNA is TGTGCCAGTAGTATCTCCAGGAACCAAGAGACCCAGTACTTC. Translating gives CASSISRNQETQYF.

This clone has only a few counts. The V gene is TRBV18, the J gene TRBJ2-1; no reliable D call. The CDR3 extends over 13 amino acids. Between the trimmed V and J ends, which lost 3 bases and 15 bases, there was a span of 18 bases. The germline V gene encodes CDR1 KGHSH and CDR2 LQKENI. The CDR3 region has the DNA TGTGCCAGCTCACCCCTATCTGGGATTGGAACGTTCTTC. Its translation: CASSPLSGIGTFF.

This chain connects TRBV30 to TRBJ2-1, with TRBD1 identical over 9 bases. Germline values: CDR1 GTSNPN, CDR2 SVGIG (reference sequence). Losses at the gene ends were 0 bases for V and 7 bases for J; bases not matched to a gene: 10. The CDR3 runs 16 residues. CDR3 in amino acids: CAWSVPRGQGRNEQFF. The CDR3 DNA sequence: TGTGCCTGGAGTGTACCCCGGGGACAGGGAAGGAATGAGCAGTTCTTC.

This clone was observed a handful of times. The V gene is TRBV7-5, the J gene TRBJ1-4; no DNA check was done on the table's D call, TRBD1. TRBV7-5 constitutes a pseudogene. The CDR3 totals 14 residues. The CDR3 nucleotides read TGTGCTAGCAGCTTAGGACAGGGGGCGGAAAAACTGTTTTTT. Protein: CASSLGQGAEKLFF.

This chain links TRBV18 with TRBJ1-3; D is unresolved. V was clipped by 0 bases and J by 0 bases, with 9 bases between them. CDR3 length equals 16 residues. Germline loops: CDR1 KGHSH, CDR2 LQKENI. In DNA form, the CDR3 reads TGTGCCAGCTCACCACCACGGACGTTCTCTGGAAACACCATATATTTT. Amino acids: CASSPPRTFSGNTIYF.

V and J are TRBV9 and TRBJ2-6, with D uncertain. The V end lost 4 bases, the J end lost 1 base, and 6 bases lay between the germline ends. Germline V gene sequence: CDR1 SGDLS, CDR2 YYNGEE. This CDR3 has 14 amino acids. CDR3 DNA sequence: TGTGCCAGCAGCTTACGTTCTGGGGCCAACGTCCTGACTTTC. It encodes CASSLRSGANVLTF.

The table lists this clone with a few counts. The chain is built from TRBV6-7 and TRBJ2-3, with TRBD1 matching 10 bases. TRBV6-7 is assigned to the ORF class and has an uncertain function. The CDR3 runs to 15 residues. The V gene end was trimmed by 5 bases and the J gene end by 6 bases; junction bases not matched to a gene: 8. CDR3 loop: CASSDRDRGSDTQYF. DNA for the CDR3: TGTGCCAGCAGTGATCGGGACAGGGGATCGGATACGCAGTATTTT.

This clone showed up just a few times. J is TRBJ2-3 and V is TRBV6-8; tentatively, D is TRBD2 (5 bases). The V and J ends lost 6 bases and 2 bases respectively, with 15 bases between them. Germline values: CDR1 MNHGY, CDR2 SAAAGT. The CDR3 consists of 15 residues. CDR3 nucleotides: TGTGCCAGCAGGAGCTCAAGAGGGTCCACAGATACGCAGTATTTT. Encoded protein: CASRSSRGSTDTQYF.